The next 28 T cell receptor beta chains were all read from a single sample in a study of CD8 T cells in ankylosing spondylitis. TCRdb re-called the 5' RACE reads through MiXCR, storing one row per CDR3 protein. The data hold 200,000 to 300,000 distinct CDR3 sequences, with about 10% observed a single time. Sample: blood, either unsorted or a sorted T cell fraction (not recorded which). These receptors were collected from a male donor with ankylosing spondylitis or in good health (not recorded which).

This clonotype was observed at least ten times. CDR3 coding DNA: TGTGCCAGCAGTTTAGGGACTAGCGGGATTGGCGAGCAGTTCTTC. This sequence encodes CASSLGTSGIGEQFF. The chain uses TRBV12-3 or TRBV12-4 and TRBJ2-1; 12 bases line up with TRBD2. Trimming took 1 base from V and 10 from J; bases not matched to a gene: 5. CDR3 size: 15 residues.

This rearrangement joins TRBV24-1 to TRBJ1-4, with 8 bases lining up with TRBD1. Per germline, CDR1 KGHDR and CDR2 SFDVKD. CDR3 length: 16 residues. V shed 4 bases and J 8 bases; nucleotides not matched to a gene: 11. The CDR3 DNA reads TGTGCCACCAGTGAACCCCCCGACAGGGGAAACGAAAAACTGTTTTTT. Its translation: CATSEPPDRGNEKLFF.

Many counts were recorded for this clonotype. The V and J genes are TRBV27 and TRBJ1-1, with no clear D. V was clipped by 6 bases and J by 8 bases, with 10 bases between them. The CDR3 has 11 residues. Germline loops: CDR1 MNHEY, CDR2 SMNVEV (reference sequence). This CDR3 reads CASRVGGEAFF. Here the CDR3 DNA reads TGTGCCAGCAGGGTCGGAGGCGAAGCTTTCTTT.

In DNA form, the CDR3 reads TGCAGTGCTAGATATGGGGGGATCTCCTACAATGAGCAGTTCTTC. This sequence encodes CSARYGGISYNEQFF. The chain recombines TRBV20-1 with TRBJ2-1, with D perhaps TRBD2 (6 bases). Per germline, CDR1 DFQATT and CDR2 SNEGSKA (reference sequence). The ends were cut back, 2 bases at V and 0 bases at J, with 11 bases in the middle. The CDR3 extends over 15 amino acids.

This clonotype appeared a few times. The V call is TRBV28, the J call TRBJ1-3; TRBD1 is a possible D gene (5 bases). The CDR3 spans 14 residues. The germline gives CDR1 MDHEN, CDR2 SYDVKM. Trimming removed 2 bases from V and 3 bases from J, with 8 bases in between. CDR3 sequence (DNA): TGTGCCAGCAGTTTAATTGGGGGTGGAAACACCATATATTTT. It is translated as CASSLIGGGNTIYF.

The J gene is TRBJ2-3, the V gene TRBV7-9; 10 bases are a match to TRBD2. With V trimmed by 2 bases and J by 3 bases, 8 bases remained unmatched. The CDR3 runs 17 residues. Looked up from germline, CDR1 is SEHNR and CDR2 is FQNEAQ (reference sequence). CDR3 nucleotide sequence: TGTGCCAGCAGCTTAACCCCTAGCGGGAGCCTGACAGATACGCAGTATTTT. Translating it yields CASSLTPSGSLTDTQYF. The complete variable domain, with remaining parts taken from reference TRBV7-9 and TRBJ2-3, reads DTGVSQNPRHKITKRGQNVTFRCDPISEHNRLYWYRQTLGQGPEFLTYFQNEAQLEKSRLLSDRFSAERPKGSFSTLEIQRTEQGDSAMYLCASSLTPSGSLTDTQYFGPGTRLTVL.

This clonotype was counted ten times or more. V is TRBV29-1 and J is TRBJ1-1; the match to TRBD1 covers 9 bases. Germline V lookup: CDR1 SQVTM, CDR2 ANQGSEA. The CDR3 totals 11 residues. V gave up 7 bases and J gave up 12 bases; unmatched junction bases: 9. Written as DNA, the CDR3 is TGCAGCGGGGGACAGGGTGGGGAAACTTTCTTT. Amino acids: CSGGQGGETFF.

This rearrangement joins TRBV18 to TRBJ1-1; TRBD1 matches at 8 bases. This CDR3 is built from 17 residues. Losses at the gene ends were 6 bases for V and 5 bases for J; bases not matched to a gene: 17. CDR1 KGHSH and CDR2 LQKENI come from the germline V gene. The CDR3 sequence: CASSRITGGKRGTEAFF. CDR3 DNA sequence: TGTGCCAGCTCTCGCATAACAGGGGGTAAGCGTGGTACTGAAGCTTTCTTT.

The chain uses TRBV18 and TRBJ1-1, with D perhaps TRBD1 (6 bases). The germline V gene encodes CDR1 KGHSH and CDR2 LQKENI. V shed 5 bases and J shed 11 bases, with 15 bases lying between them. CDR3 length equals 12 residues. The CDR3 nucleotides are TGTGCCAGCTCATCGACAGGATTTCGGGCTTTCTTT. Its translation is CASSSTGFRAFF.

This clonotype was detected many times. This chain uses TRBV5-1 with TRBJ2-1, with 11 bases aligning to TRBD2. Losses at the gene ends were 6 bases for V and 10 bases for J; bases not matched to a gene: 9. Germline-derived CDR1 and CDR2 are SGHRS and YFSETQ. This CDR3 has 14 residues. This CDR3 is CASTTGTSGYEQFF. The CDR3 DNA is TGCGCCAGCACGACCGGGACTAGCGGCTACGAGCAGTTCTTC.

This clonotype came up many times. This chain uses TRBV20-1 with TRBJ2-7; TRBD1 might be the D (5 bases). V dropped 7 bases and J dropped 3 bases, with 19 bases sitting between them. The CDR3 extends over 14 amino acids. The germline V gene encodes CDR1 DFQATT and CDR2 SNEGSKA (reference sequence). For the CDR3, the DNA is TGCAGTGGGGTGGGCCCCAGGGCACTCTACGAGCAGTACTTC. Its translation: CSGVGPRALYEQYF.

The sample holds a few counts of this clonotype. This chain joins TRBV30 and TRBJ2-5; D is unclear. The germline CDR1 and CDR2 sequences are GTSNPN and SVGIG (reference sequence). Trimming took off 0 bases at V and 3 bases at J, with 14 bases between the two ends. The CDR3 has 15 amino acids. The CDR3 loop is CAWSVPMNYKETQYF. The CDR3 DNA follows: TGTGCCTGGAGTGTACCCATGAACTACAAAGAGACCCAGTACTTC.

This clonotype was counted at least ten times. V and J are TRBV29-1 and TRBJ2-3; 10 bases are a match to TRBD2. The CDR3 is 16 amino acids. Trimming took 3 bases from V and 4 from J; bases not matched to a gene: 10. Germline V CDR1 and CDR2: SQVTM, ANQGSEA. Here the CDR3 reads CSVDPSGGGPADTQYF. CDR3 nucleotide sequence: TGCAGCGTTGACCCCAGCGGGGGGGGACCCGCAGATACGCAGTATTTT.

The chain employs TRBV4-1 and TRBJ2-3; 7 bases line up with TRBD2. The CDR3 spans 16 residues. J was trimmed by 4 bases and V by 1 base; bases with no gene match: 8. The germline gives CDR1 MGHRA, CDR2 YSYEKL. This chain's CDR3 is CASSQAGRGSADTQYF. The CDR3 DNA sequence: TGCGCCAGCAGCCAAGCGGGGCGGGGGAGCGCAGATACGCAGTATTTT.

The chain employs TRBV20-1 and TRBJ1-2; D unclear. Germline assignment: CDR1 DFQATT and CDR2 SNEGSKA (reference sequence). V was cut by 6 bases and J by 3 bases, with 11 bases left in between. The CDR3 contains 12 residues. CDR3 nucleotide sequence: TGCAGTGCCGGGCACGGGGACTATGGCTACACCTTC. It yields the protein CSAGHGDYGYTF.

This clonotype came up many times. The CDR3 sequence is CASSLGGRGRDYEQYF. The CDR3 DNA reads TGTGCCAGCAGTTTGGGAGGTCGCGGGAGGGACTACGAGCAGTACTTC. The chain uses TRBV12-3 or TRBV12-4 and TRBJ2-7, with TRBD2 matching over 9 bases. The junction had 9 bases not matched to a gene; V was cut back by 3 bases and J by 3 bases. The CDR3 totals 16 residues.

This clonotype has more than one count but fewer than ten. CDR3 DNA sequence: TGTGCCAGCAGTTCCCGGGACATCACAGATACGCAGTATTTT. Residues: CASSSRDITDTQYF. The chain joins TRBV28 to TRBJ2-3; D might be TRBD1 (6 bases). This CDR3 is built from 14 residues. Trimming pared 4 bases from V and 2 bases from J, leaving 10 bases between. Germline V gene data show CDR1 as MDHEN and CDR2 as SYDVKM.

The chain carries TRBV5-1 and TRBJ1-2; D not certain. The length of the CDR3 is 14 residues. V was pared by 1 base and J by 2 bases, with 9 bases between. CDR1 SGHRS and CDR2 YFSETQ come from the germline V gene. The CDR3, as DNA: TGCGCCAGCAGCTTGTACTACAGCAACTATGGCTACACCTTC. It translates to CASSLYYSNYGYTF.

This clonotype was counted many times. The chain uses TRBV5-1 and TRBJ1-2; D is unclear. The V gene lost 2 bases and the J gene lost 9 bases, with 14 bases spanning the gap. CDR3 length equals 13 residues. The germline gives CDR1 SGHRS, CDR2 YFSETQ. The CDR3 DNA sequence: TGCGCCAGCAGCTTAAATGAGGTGTCCAGCTACACCTTC. Translated, it gives CASSLNEVSSYTF.

The CDR3 spells CASRMRGSSYNEQFF. The CDR3 nucleotides read TGTGCCAGCAGAATGAGGGGGAGCTCCTACAATGAGCAGTTCTTC. The gene calls are TRBV28 and TRBJ2-1, with a weak D call TRBD1 (6 bases). The V gene lost 6 bases and the J gene lost 0 bases, with 12 bases spanning the gap. The CDR3 is 15 amino acids. Germline V gene data show CDR1 as MDHEN and CDR2 as SYDVKM.

This clonotype was detected many times. This chain uses TRBV12-3 or TRBV12-4 with TRBJ2-2; no reliable D call. V shed 3 bases and J shed 4 bases, with 6 bases lying between them. CDR3 length: 13 amino acids. This CDR3 reads CASSFFPTGELFF. The CDR3 region has the DNA TGTGCCAGCAGTTTTTTTCCCACCGGGGAGCTGTTTTTT.

This clonotype appeared a few times. The rearrangement uses TRBV19 and TRBJ2-7; D may match TRBD1 or TRBD2 (6 bases each). The length of the CDR3 is 14 residues. The V end lost 7 bases, the J end lost 0 bases, and 13 bases lay between the germline ends. Germline CDR1 and CDR2: LNHDA and SQIVND (reference sequence). The CDR3 sequence: CASTKGGGSYEQYF. In DNA form, the CDR3 reads TGTGCCAGTACCAAAGGGGGAGGCTCCTACGAGCAGTACTTC.

This clonotype was picked up many times. The chain joins TRBV4-2 to TRBJ1-5; D may be TRBD1 (5 bases). Trimming left V 0 bases short and J 1 base short, with 10 bases between. The CDR3 is 16 amino acids. CDR1 is LGHNA, CDR2 YNFKEQ, per germline. Here the CDR3 DNA reads TGTGCCAGCAGCCAAGAGGGGGGTAGGAGCAATCAGCCCCAGCATTTT. Translating gives CASSQEGGRSNQPQHF.

The sample holds a few counts of this clonotype. V usage is TRBV5-1 and J usage is TRBJ1-3; the D gene is possibly TRBD1 (5 bases). The CDR3 runs to 13 residues. Germline values: CDR1 SGHRS, CDR2 YFSETQ. Trimming removed 3 bases at V and 3 bases at J, with 7 bases between. The CDR3 loop reads CASSSTVGNTIYF. CDR3 DNA: TGCGCCAGCAGCTCGACAGTTGGAAACACCATATATTTT.

The rearrangement uses TRBV4-1 and TRBJ1-1; D gene unclear. Germline-derived CDR1 and CDR2 are MGHRA and YSYEKL. The ends were cut back, 1 base at V and 1 base at J, with 13 bases in the middle. The length of the CDR3 is 16 residues. The CDR3 DNA is TGCGCCAGCAGCCAAGGCGGTGCCAGAAAGAACACTGAAGCTTTCTTT. Translating it yields CASSQGGARKNTEAFF.

The table lists this clonotype with a few counts. V and J are TRBV27 and TRBJ2-3; D ambiguous. Per the germline V gene, CDR1 is MNHEY and CDR2 is SMNVEV (reference sequence). The V end lost 2 bases, the J end lost 5 bases, and 8 bases lay between the germline ends. The CDR3 covers 13 residues. The CDR3 coding sequence is TGTGCCAGCAGTTTAAAATGGGGAGATACGCAGTATTTT. Translation: CASSLKWGDTQYF.

This clonotype was seen at least ten times. At one of its ends the junction is not consistent with the germline gene, which may arise from a read error. J is TRBJ2-7 and V is TRBV3-1, with D maybe TRBD2 (6 bases). The CDR3 consists of 11 residues. Germline CDR1 LGHDT, CDR2 YNNKEL (reference sequence). CDR3 nucleotides: TGCGCCAGCAGCGGGTCCTACGAGCAGTACTTC. Translated: CASSGSYEQYF.

The chain has TRBV6-5 and TRBJ1-6; TRBD1 matches 7 bases. Germline CDR1 reads MNHEY; CDR2 reads SVGAGI. V lost 4 bases to trimming and J lost 8 bases; unmatched junction nucleotides: 11. This CDR3 comprises 16 residues. The CDR3 spells CASSFDPGGRDSPLHF. The CDR3 coding sequence is TGTGCCAGCAGTTTCGACCCAGGGGGTCGAGATTCACCCCTCCACTTT.